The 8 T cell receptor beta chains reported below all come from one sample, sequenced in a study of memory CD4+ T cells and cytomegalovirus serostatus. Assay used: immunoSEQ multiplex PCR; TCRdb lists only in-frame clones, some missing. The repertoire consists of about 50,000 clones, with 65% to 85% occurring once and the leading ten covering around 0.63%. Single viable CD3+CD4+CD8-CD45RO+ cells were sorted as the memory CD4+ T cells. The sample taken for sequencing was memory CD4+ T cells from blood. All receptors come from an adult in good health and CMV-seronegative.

The CDR3 nucleotides read TGTGCCAGTACCCCTACAGGTATACTCTCTGGAAACACCATATATTTT. This codes for CASTPTGILSGNTIYF. V and J are TRBV19 and TRBJ1-3, with D possibly being TRBD1 (5 bases). The germline V gene encodes CDR1 LNHDA and CDR2 SQIVND (reference sequence). The CDR3 contains 16 residues. V gave up 7 bases and J gave up 0 bases, with 16 bases separating them.

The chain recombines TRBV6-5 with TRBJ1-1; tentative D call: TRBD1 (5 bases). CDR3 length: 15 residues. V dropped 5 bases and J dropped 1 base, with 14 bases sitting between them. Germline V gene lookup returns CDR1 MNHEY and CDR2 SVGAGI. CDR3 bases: TGTGCCAGCAGTCGGGGACTGAGAGAGAACACTGAAGCTTTCTTT. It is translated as CASSRGLRENTEAFF.

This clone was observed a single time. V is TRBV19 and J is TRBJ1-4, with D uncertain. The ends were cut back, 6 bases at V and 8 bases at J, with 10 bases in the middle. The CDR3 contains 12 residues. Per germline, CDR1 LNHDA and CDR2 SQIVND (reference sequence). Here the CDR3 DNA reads TGTGCCAGTAGGCTCCGAGAGGAAAAACTGTTTTTT. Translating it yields CASRLREEKLFF.

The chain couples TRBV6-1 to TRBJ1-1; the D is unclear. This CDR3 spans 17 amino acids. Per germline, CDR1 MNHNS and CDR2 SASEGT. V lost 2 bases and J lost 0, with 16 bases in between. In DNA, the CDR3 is TGTGCCAGCAGTGAACAGGTACTCGGACGACTGAACACTGAAGCTTTCTTT. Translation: CASSEQVLGRLNTEAFF.

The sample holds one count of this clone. CDR3 sequence reads: CASSADRDSYTF. As DNA, the CDR3 is TGTGCCAGCAGCGCTGACAGGGACAGCTACACCTTC. This chain connects TRBV5-6 to TRBJ1-2; 7 bases fit TRBD1. Germline V gene data show CDR1 as SGHDT and CDR2 as YYEEEE. The CDR3 is made up of 12 amino acids. V was pared by 4 bases and J by 9 bases, with 6 bases of the junction left unmatched.

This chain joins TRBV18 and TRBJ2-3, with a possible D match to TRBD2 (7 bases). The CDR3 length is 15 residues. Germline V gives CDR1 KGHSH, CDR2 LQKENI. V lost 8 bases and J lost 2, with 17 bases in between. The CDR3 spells CASDRRGGTTDTQYF. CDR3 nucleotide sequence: TGTGCCAGCGACCGGAGGGGGGGGACCACAGATACGCAGTATTTT. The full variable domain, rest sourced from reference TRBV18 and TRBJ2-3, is NAGVMQNPRHLVRRRGQEARLRCSPMKGHSHVYWYRQLPEEGLKFMVYLQKENIIDESGMPKERFSAEFPKEGPSILRIQQVVRGDSAAYFCASDRRGGTTDTQYFGPGTRLTVL.

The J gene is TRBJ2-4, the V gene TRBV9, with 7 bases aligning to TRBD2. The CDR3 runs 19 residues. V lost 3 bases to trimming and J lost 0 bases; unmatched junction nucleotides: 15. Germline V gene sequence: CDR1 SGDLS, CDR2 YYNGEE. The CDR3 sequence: CASSAETGGRGLAKNIQYF. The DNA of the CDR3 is TGTGCCAGCAGCGCAGAAACTGGTGGGCGGGGGTTAGCCAAAAACATTCAGTACTTC. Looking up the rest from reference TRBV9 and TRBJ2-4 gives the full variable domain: DSGVTQTPKHLITATGQRVTLRCSPRSGDLSVYWYQQSLDQGLQFLIQYYNGEERAKGNILERFSAQQFPDLHSELNLSSLELGDSALYFCASSAETGGRGLAKNIQYFGAGTRLSVL.

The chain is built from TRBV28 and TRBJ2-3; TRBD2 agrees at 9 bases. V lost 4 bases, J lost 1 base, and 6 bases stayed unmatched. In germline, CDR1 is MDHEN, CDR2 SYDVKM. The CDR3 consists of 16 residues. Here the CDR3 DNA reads TGTGCCAGCAGTTCCTCCAAGCGGGGGGGCACAGATACGCAGTATTTT. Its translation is CASSSSKRGGTDTQYF.